This T cell receptor (beta chain) derives from a study of blood T cells in healthy people across ages. This clonotype was picked up a small number of times. Deletions cut 7 bases from V and 2 bases from J, with 15 bases between. In germline, CDR1 is LGHDT, CDR2 YNNKEL (reference sequence). The CDR3 is made up of 14 amino acids. Combining a sample-barcoded 5' primer with a J-beta primer mix, a second PCR ran for 7 to 11 cycles. Through a template-switch adaptor with 12 random nucleotides, each cDNA molecule received a tag. TCRdb itself ran the 5' RACE reads through MiXCR, one entry per CDR3 protein. The profile covers approximately 960,000 distinct CDR3 sequences, with almost 30% appearing a single time and 10% to 13% taken by the ten largest. These sequences were also reported in another study, on T cells of mothers and their children.

The clonotype originates from a middle-aged woman in good health. Sequenced sample: blood. The V and J genes are TRBV3-1 and TRBJ2-7, with TRBD2 as a possible D gene (7 bases). The CDR3 loop reads CASTPWGGAYEQYF. For the CDR3, the DNA is TGTGCCAGCACCCCTTGGGGGGGCGCCTACGAGCAGTACTTC.